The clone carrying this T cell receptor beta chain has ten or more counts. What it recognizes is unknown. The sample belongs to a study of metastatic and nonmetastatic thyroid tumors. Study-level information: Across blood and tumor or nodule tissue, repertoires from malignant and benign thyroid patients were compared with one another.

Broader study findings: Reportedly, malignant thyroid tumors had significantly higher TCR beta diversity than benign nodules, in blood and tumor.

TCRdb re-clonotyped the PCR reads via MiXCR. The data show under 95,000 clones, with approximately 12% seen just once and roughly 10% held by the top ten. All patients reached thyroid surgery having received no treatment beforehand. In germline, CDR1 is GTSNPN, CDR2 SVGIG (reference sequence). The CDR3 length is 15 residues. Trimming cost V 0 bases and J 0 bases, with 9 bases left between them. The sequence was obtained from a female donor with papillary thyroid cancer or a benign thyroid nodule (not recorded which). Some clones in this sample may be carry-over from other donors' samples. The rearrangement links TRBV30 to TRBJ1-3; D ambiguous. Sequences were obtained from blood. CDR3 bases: TGTGCCTGGAGTGTAACGCTCACCTCTGGAAACACCATATATTTT. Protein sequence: CAWSVTLTSGNTIYF.